The present TCR beta chain was sequenced within a study of T cells in Graves' hyperthyroidism and ophthalmopathy. Broader study findings: Ophthalmopathy was identified by the model a median 6.5 months ahead of onset. Stable hyperthyroidism and ophthalmopathy were separated using 13 V-J signatures.

In this sample, this clonotype turned up many times. Its antigen is currently unknown. Regions amplified from RNA transcripts were the TCR beta CDR3 regions. First-round RT-PCR targeting the TCR CDR3 was performed with the HTBI primer set. MiXCR was run by TCRdb on the multiplex PCR reads, yielding one entry per CDR3 protein. The repertoire holds hundreds of thousands of distinct CDR3 sequences, with around 15% as singletons. The ends were cut back, 2 bases at V and 9 bases at J, with 11 bases in the middle. Germline CDR1 and CDR2: GTSNPN and SVGIG (reference sequence). CDR3 size: 12 residues. The sequenced sample consisted of blood. This receptor was taken from a woman aged 30 to 39 with Graves' hyperthyroidism. The rearrangement joins TRBV30 to TRBJ2-1; D perhaps matches TRBD2 (6 bases). In nucleotides, the CDR3 is TGTGCCTGGAGTCACTCGGGAGCTGAGCAGTTCTTC. This codes for CAWSHSGAEQFF.